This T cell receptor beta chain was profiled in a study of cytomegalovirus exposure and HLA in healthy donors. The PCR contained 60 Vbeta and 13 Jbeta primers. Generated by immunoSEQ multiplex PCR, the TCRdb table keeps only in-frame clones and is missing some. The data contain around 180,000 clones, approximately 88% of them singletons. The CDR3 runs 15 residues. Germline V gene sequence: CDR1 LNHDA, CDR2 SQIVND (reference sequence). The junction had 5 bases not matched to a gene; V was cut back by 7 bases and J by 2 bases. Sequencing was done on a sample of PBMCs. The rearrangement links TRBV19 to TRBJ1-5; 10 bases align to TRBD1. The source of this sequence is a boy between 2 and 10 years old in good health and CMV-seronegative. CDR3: CASKVTGGRNQPQHF. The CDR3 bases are TGTGCCAGTAAAGTGACAGGGGGCCGCAATCAGCCCCAGCATTTT.